The T cell receptor (beta chain) under discussion was sequenced for a study of long-term antiretroviral therapy in people with HIV (dated by TCRdb to 2021 to 2024). Context from the whole study: Collection of the earliest samples took place about a decade ahead of the 2015 WHO recommendation for immediate ART, at a time when ART was typically delayed until CD4 counts fell. This retrospective serial study examined whether starting ART and sustained HIV suppression were associated with changes in the composition and diversity of the TRB repertoire in peripheral blood. The cohort contributed under 200 cryopreserved PBMC samples from about 31 adults with confirmed HIV infection, collected serially over a mean of around 6 years (range 1-12). About 40% of the roughly 30 participants with HIV were female. Test extractions of a monoclonal T-cell line alongside 33 polyclonal samples showed no cross-contamination during QIAcube processing. Results and caveats for the whole study, not just this receptor: Owing to limited PBMC availability, only the TCR beta chain was sequenced, without alpha chain pairing. The samples were dated from the mid-2000s to the late 2010s, and the ART regimens that were used may be less effective than current ART regimens. Expanded TRB clones identified before ART initiation dominated the repertoire at all time points, although this dominance fluctuated and declined in many PLHIV after ART. Because pre-ART samples had limited cell numbers, unsorted PBMC were profiled rather than sorted CD4+ and CD8+ T cells. A significant increase in TRB diversity was found to be associated with ART initiation, although TRB diversity was observed to remain significantly below that of transplant donor controls even after long-term ART. No data were available on ART adherence, viral resistance or therapy changes, limiting inferences about post-ART repertoire changes. HIV repertoires had narrower CDR3 length ranges than controls, and the network structure suggested an antigen-experienced repertoire that shifted only slightly toward naive after ART.

Sequencing of the TRB variable region was done with the immunoSEQ hsTCRB v3.0 assay at survey level resolution. A depth of roughly 35,000-50,000 T-cell genomes per sample was targeted for TRB sequencing. TRB libraries were pooled and sequenced on an Illumina MiSeq using a v3 150-cycle kit. As for the original processing: Analysis of repertoires was carried out in R inside a reproducible Nextflow workflow spanning QC, data transformation and analysis. Custom analyses were implemented in LymphoSeq2, an R package for AIRR-Seq data exploration. Several samples that produced fewer than 5000 total TRB sequences were removed, so 200 or so HIV repertoires were analyzed. Among the 170 to 200 HIV repertoires that were kept, almost 60 were collected before ART initiation and more than 120 were collected after ART initiation. Repertoires were downsampled to 5000 TRB nucleotide sequences, and summary statistics were averaged over 100 downsampling iterations. TRB sequences were retained for analysis only if CDR3 regions of at least seven amino acids were present. Two measures captured diversity: a Shannon entropy-derived clonality score and the Gini coefficient. In the repertoire networks, any two of the top 5000 CDR3 amino acid sequences were linked whenever the two sequences differed by an edit distance of one. For TRB CDR3 amino acid sequences, GLIPH2 was used to predict antigen specificity groups and MHC restriction. Known CMV, EBV, HIV or tissue antigen associations were flagged by matching CDR3 amino acid sequences against VDJdb and McPAS-TCR. Pre-ART, post-ART and control groups were compared with Wilcoxon signed-rank tests and Holm-Bonferroni correction. The table was pulled from immuneACCESS by TCRdb, which kept in-frame rearrangements only. Such tables lose some clones; where checked, under half of the loss comes from unresolved V genes, and the rest has no known cause. That table supplies the V and J calls and clone size; D and trimming were determined from the DNA. Counted in this sample were 25,000 to 35,000 clones; 97% of them appeared once. The top ten clones comprise just under 3% of the sample.

The CDR1 and CDR2 encoded by the germline V gene are SGHTA and FQGTGA. The CDR3 runs 13 amino acids, cysteine and phenylalanine included. The sequence is cut down to CDR3 DNA, 39 bases in frame from base 1. Trimming costs V 4 bases and J 8 bases, and their ends lie 14 bases apart. With regard to this clone: Its antigen is not yet known. Per-base qualities were not stored, and no clone one base away is much larger.

To be included, a participant needed at least one PBMC sample from before ART initiation plus at least two post-ART samples. Every participant with HIV received treatment in the United States of America. Before DNA extraction, cryopreserved samples of about 1-11 million PBMC were thawed and then washed. At the time of the earliest PBMC sample for each participant with HIV, ages ranged from roughly 23 to 60 years. Per participant, PBMC samples came from 1-4 timepoints prior to ART initiation and 2-8 timepoints following ART initiation, for a median of 7 samples. Serial HIV viral load, CD4+ T-cell count, ART history and demographic data were obtained for every participant. Using a Qiagen kit on a QIAcube, genomic DNA was extracted from unsorted PBMC, with samples processed in batches of 12.

This sample comprised unsorted PBMCs, obtained 6.9 years after starting antiretroviral therapy. The origin of this receptor is a man aged 25-45 years with HIV. This chain joins TRBV7-3 to TRBJ1-1; no D gene call is confident. This receptor carries the CDR3 CASSSPTRGEAFF. Here is the DNA: TGTGCCAGCAGCTCCCCTACGCGAGGCGAAGCTTTCTTT.